This TCR beta chain was identified in a study of blood T cell repertoires in COVID-19. Study in general: The study drew acute and convalescent COVID-19 samples from the United States, Italy and Spain.

V was trimmed by 0 bases and J by 8 bases, leaving 13 bases between them. The CDR3 sequence is 14 residues long. Germline assignment: CDR1 ENHRY and CDR2 SYGVKD. Sequencing used immunoSEQ multiplex PCR; TCRdb keeps in-frame clones, though not all of them. The data show approximately 31,000 clones, about 82% seen once. Sequenced input: peripheral blood. The receptor comes from a man aged 80 or over with active COVID-19. The rearrangement links TRBV10-3 to TRBJ1-2; perhaps TRBD1 as D (6 bases). The CDR3 spells CAISESRAQGGYTF. Written as DNA, the CDR3 is TGTGCCATCAGTGAGTCCAGGGCCCAGGGGGGCTACACCTTC.